Shown below are 10 T cell receptor beta chains from a single sample sequenced in a study of identical twins. Each CDR3 protein is one row after TCRdb ran MiXCR on the 5' RACE reads. Of roughly 1.6 million distinct CDR3 sequences listed, less than 35% are singletons. Sequenced input: cord blood. All receptors derive from a newborn girl in good health.

The gene calls are TRBV4-2 and TRBJ2-2, with D possibly being TRBD1 (5 bases). The CDR3 contains 15 residues. Germline V lookup: CDR1 LGHNA, CDR2 YNFKEQ. Deletions cut 0 bases from V and 7 bases from J, with 12 bases between. The DNA for the CDR3 is TGTGCCAGCAGCCAAGACGCGCAGGGTGACGGGGAGCTGTTTTTT. This encodes CASSQDAQGDGELFF.

The chain uses TRBV20-1 and TRBJ2-5; TRBD1 aligns across 9 bases. Looked up from germline, CDR1 is DFQATT and CDR2 is SNEGSKA (reference sequence). Trimming removed 4 bases from V and 5 bases from J; junction bases left unmatched: 5. This CDR3 region has 13 residues. CDR3 sequence (DNA): TGCAGTGCTACCACAGGGGGCAGGGAGACCCAGTACTTC. Residues: CSATTGGRETQYF.

The genes are TRBV30 and TRBJ1-4, with D unclear. The V end was cut by 4 bases, the J end by 0 bases, with 6 bases between. Per the germline V gene, CDR1 is GTSNPN and CDR2 is SVGIG (reference sequence). This CDR3 region has 13 residues. CDR3 in amino acids: CAWNWATNEKLFF. The CDR3 coding sequence is TGTGCCTGGAATTGGGCAACTAATGAAAAACTGTTTTTT.

The rearrangement uses TRBV29-1 and TRBJ2-1, with 8 bases matching TRBD1. The length of the CDR3 is 11 residues. V lost 7 bases to trimming and J lost 12 bases; unmatched junction nucleotides: 8. The germline CDR1 and CDR2 sequences are SQVTM and ANQGSEA. The CDR3 sequence: CSAGQGPMQFF. The CDR3, as DNA: TGCAGCGCCGGACAGGGCCCCATGCAGTTCTTC.

The chain links TRBV19 to TRBJ2-7; D could derive from TRBD1 or TRBD2 (5 bases each). Trimming took off 0 bases at V and 5 bases at J, with 14 bases between the two ends. Per the germline V gene, CDR1 is LNHDA and CDR2 is SQIVND (reference sequence). The CDR3 has 15 residues. In DNA form, the CDR3 reads TGTGCCAGTAGTATAGATCGGACAAGAGCGGACGAGCAGTACTTC. Translating it yields CASSIDRTRADEQYF. The variable domain in full, completed from reference TRBV19 and TRBJ2-7, reads DGGITQSPKYLFRKEGQNVTLSCEQNLNHDAMYWYRQDPGQGLRLIYYSQIVNDFQKGDIAEGYSVSREKKESFPLTVTSAQKNPTAFYLCASSIDRTRADEQYFGPGTRLTVT.

The genes are TRBV7-2 and TRBJ2-3; TRBD2 aligns across 10 bases. Unmatched junction bases numbered 12, after V lost 5 bases and J lost 1 base. CDR3 length equals 18 residues. Germline loops: CDR1 SGHTA, CDR2 FQGNSA. This CDR3 reads CASSRILSGGARTDTQYF. CDR3 bases: TGTGCCAGCAGCCGTATTCTAAGCGGGGGGGCCCGCACAGATACGCAGTATTTT.

The CDR3 DNA reads TGTGCCAGCAGTGATCCAGCGGGAGGCCAAGAGACCCAGTACTTC. It encodes CASSDPAGGQETQYF. The chain is built from TRBV2 and TRBJ2-5; TRBD2 agrees at 9 bases. Trimming at V came to 3 bases and at J to 1 base, leaving 3 bases not matched to a gene. The CDR3 runs 15 residues. Germline assignment: CDR1 SNHLY and CDR2 FYNNEI.

The rearrangement links TRBV2 to TRBJ2-3, with a tentative D call TRBD1 (6 bases). V dropped 7 bases and J dropped 12 bases, with 20 bases sitting between them. The germline V gene has CDR1 SNHLY and CDR2 FYNNEI. The CDR3 loop spans 13 amino acids. Here the CDR3 DNA reads TGTGCCAGCACCGGCGCGTCTAGGGGGTTACAGTATTTT. Translation gives CASTGASRGLQYF.

This clonotype has more than one count but fewer than ten. The V and J genes are TRBV2 and TRBJ1-1; D remains unclear. The V end lost 2 bases, the J end lost 8 bases, and 6 bases lay between the germline ends. Germline V lookup: CDR1 SNHLY, CDR2 FYNNEI. This CDR3 is 11 amino acids long. In DNA, the CDR3 is TGTGCCAGCAGTGAAAGCAGGGAAGCTTTCTTT. Protein product: CASSESREAFF.

This clonotype has only a few counts. J is TRBJ1-4 and V is TRBV6-2 or TRBV6-3; D is unresolved. The CDR3 runs 14 residues. Trimming pared 4 bases from V and 8 bases from J, leaving 14 bases between. Germline CDR1 is MNHEY and CDR2 is SVGEGT. CDR3 amino acids: CASSSPDLREKLFF. The CDR3 nucleotides are TGTGCCAGCAGTTCACCGGACCTGCGGGAAAAACTGTTTTTT.